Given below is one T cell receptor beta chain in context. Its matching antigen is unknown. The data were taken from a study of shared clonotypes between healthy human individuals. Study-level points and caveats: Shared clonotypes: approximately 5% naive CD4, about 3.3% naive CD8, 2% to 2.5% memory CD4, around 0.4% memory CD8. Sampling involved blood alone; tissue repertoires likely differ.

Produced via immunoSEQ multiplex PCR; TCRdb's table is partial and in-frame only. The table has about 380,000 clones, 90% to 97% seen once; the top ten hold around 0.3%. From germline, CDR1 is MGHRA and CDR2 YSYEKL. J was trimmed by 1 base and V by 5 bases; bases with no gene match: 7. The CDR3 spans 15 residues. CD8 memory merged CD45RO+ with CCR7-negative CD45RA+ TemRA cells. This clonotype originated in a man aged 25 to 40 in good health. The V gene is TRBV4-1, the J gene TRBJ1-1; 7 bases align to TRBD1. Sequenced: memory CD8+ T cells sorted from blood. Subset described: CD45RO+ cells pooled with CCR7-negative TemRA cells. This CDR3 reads CASSEAGGGNTEAFF. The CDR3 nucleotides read TGCGCCAGCAGCGAGGCAGGGGGAGGGAACACTGAAGCTTTCTTT.